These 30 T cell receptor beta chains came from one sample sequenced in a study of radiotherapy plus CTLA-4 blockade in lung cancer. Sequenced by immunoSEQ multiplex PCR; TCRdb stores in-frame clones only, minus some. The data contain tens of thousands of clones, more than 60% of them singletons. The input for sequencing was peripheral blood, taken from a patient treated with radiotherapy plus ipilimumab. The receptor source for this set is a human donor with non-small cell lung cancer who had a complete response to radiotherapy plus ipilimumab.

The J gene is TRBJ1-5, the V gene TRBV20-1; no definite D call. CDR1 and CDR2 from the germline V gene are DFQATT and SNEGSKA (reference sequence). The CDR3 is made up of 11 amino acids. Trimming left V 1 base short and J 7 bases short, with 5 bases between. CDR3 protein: CSARAGQPQHF. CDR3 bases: TGCAGTGCTAGAGCGGGGCAGCCCCAGCATTTT.

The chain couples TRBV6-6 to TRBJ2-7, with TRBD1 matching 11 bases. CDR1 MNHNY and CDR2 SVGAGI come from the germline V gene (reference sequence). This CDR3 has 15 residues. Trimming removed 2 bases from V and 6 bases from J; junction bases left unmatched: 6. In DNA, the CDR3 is TGTGCCAGCAGTTACCCGGGACAGGGGGGAGGCGAGCAGTACTTC. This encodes CASSYPGQGGGEQYF.

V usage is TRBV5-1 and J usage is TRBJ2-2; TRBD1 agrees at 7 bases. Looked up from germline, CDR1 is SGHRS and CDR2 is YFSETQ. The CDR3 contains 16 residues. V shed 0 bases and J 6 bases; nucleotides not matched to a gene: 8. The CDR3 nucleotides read TGCGCCAGCAGCTTGGCAACAAACAGGGGTTCCGGGGAGCTGTTTTTT. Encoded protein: CASSLATNRGSGELFF. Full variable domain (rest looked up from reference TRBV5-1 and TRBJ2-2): KAGVTQTPRYLIKTRGQQVTLSCSPISGHRSVSWYQQTPGQGLQFLFEYFSETQRNKGNFPGRFSGRQFSNSRSEMNVSTLELGDSALYLCASSLATNRGSGELFFGEGSRLTVL.

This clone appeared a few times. In DNA form, the CDR3 reads TGTGCTAGTGCAAGACGAGGGGAGACCCAGTACTTC. The encoded protein is CASARRGETQYF. This chain joins TRBV12-5 and TRBJ2-5, with TRBD2 as a possible D gene (5 bases). The CDR3 is 12 amino acids. Looked up from germline, CDR1 is LGHNT and CDR2 is FRNRAP. With 7 bases removed from V and 5 bases from J, the gap between germline ends came to 11 bases.

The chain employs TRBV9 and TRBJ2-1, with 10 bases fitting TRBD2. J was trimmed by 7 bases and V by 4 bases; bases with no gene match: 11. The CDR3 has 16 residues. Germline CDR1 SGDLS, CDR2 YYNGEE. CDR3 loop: CASSSRTSGVRNEQFF. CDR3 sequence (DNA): TGTGCCAGCAGCTCCCGGACTAGCGGCGTGAGGAATGAGCAGTTCTTC.

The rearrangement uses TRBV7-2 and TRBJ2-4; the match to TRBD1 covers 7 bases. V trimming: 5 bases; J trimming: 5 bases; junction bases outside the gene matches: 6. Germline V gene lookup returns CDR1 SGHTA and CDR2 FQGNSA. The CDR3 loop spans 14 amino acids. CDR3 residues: CASSQGQFQNIQYF. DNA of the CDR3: TGTGCCAGCAGCCAGGGACAGTTTCAAAACATTCAGTACTTC.

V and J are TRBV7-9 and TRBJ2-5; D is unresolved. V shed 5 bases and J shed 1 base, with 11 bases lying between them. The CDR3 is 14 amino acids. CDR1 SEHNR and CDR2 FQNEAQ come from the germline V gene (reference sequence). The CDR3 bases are TGTGCCAGCAGCCTGTTTCCCGTCCAAGAGACCCAGTACTTC. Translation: CASSLFPVQETQYF. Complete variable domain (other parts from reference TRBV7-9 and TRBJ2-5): DTGVSQNPRHKITKRGQNVTFRCDPISEHNRLYWYRQTLGQGPEFLTYFQNEAQLEKSRLLSDRFSAERPKGSFSTLEIQRTEQGDSAMYLCASSLFPVQETQYFGPGTRLLVL.

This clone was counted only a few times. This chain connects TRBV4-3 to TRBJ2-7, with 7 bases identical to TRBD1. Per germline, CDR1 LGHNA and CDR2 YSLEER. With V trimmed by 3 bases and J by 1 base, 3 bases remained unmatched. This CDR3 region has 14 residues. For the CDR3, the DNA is TGCGCCAGCAGCCAGACAGGGCAATCCTACGAGCAGTACTTC. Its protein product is CASSQTGQSYEQYF.

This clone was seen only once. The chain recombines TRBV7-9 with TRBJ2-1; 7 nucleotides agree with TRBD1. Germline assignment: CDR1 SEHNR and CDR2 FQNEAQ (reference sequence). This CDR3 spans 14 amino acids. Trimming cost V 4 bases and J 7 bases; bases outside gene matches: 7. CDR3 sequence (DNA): TGTGCCAGCAGCTCGGACAGGTCAGTGAATGAGCAGTTCTTC. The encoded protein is CASSSDRSVNEQFF.

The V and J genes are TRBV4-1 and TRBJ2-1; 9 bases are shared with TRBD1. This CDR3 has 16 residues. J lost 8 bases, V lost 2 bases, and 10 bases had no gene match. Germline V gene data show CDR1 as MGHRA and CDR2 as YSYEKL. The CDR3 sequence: CASSQTPGQGGYEQFF. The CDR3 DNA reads TGCGCCAGCAGCCAAACGCCGGGACAGGGCGGATATGAGCAGTTCTTC.

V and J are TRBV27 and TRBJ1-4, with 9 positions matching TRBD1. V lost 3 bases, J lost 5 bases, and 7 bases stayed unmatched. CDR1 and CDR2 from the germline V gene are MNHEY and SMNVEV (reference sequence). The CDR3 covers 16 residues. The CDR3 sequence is CASSLTNRGLNEKLFF. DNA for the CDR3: TGTGCCAGCAGTTTGACAAACAGGGGGCTCAATGAAAAACTGTTTTTT.

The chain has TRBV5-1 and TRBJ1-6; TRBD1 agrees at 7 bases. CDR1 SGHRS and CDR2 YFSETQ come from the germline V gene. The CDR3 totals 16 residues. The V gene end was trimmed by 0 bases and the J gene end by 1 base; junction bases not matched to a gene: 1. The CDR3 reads CASSLAGGSYNSPLHF. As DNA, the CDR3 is TGCGCCAGCAGCTTGGCAGGGGGGTCCTATAATTCACCCCTCCACTTT.

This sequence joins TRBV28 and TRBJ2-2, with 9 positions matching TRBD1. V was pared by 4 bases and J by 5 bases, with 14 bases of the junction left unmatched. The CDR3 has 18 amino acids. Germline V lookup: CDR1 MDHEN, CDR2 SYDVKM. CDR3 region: CASSSSGWGTGRTGELFF. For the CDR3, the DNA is TGTGCCAGCAGTTCCTCTGGGTGGGGGACAGGGAGGACCGGGGAGCTGTTTTTT. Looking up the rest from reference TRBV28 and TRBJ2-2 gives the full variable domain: DVKVTQSSRYLVKRTGEKVFLECVQDMDHENMFWYRQDPGLGLRLIYFSYDVKMKEKGDIPEGYSVSREKKERFSLILESASTNQTSMYLCASSSSGWGTGRTGELFFGEGSRLTVL.

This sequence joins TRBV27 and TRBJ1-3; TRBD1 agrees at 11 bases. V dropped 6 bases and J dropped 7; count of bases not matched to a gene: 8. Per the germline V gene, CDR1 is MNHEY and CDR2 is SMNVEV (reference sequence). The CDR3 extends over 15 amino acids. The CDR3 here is CASRSIGTGGNTIYF. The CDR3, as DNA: TGTGCCAGCAGATCCATCGGGACAGGGGGGAACACCATATATTTT.

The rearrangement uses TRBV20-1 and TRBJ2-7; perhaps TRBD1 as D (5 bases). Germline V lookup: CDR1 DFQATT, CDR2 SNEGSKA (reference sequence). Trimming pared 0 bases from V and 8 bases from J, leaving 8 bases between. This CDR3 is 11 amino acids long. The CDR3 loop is CSAREQAQQYF. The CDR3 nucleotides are TGCAGTGCTAGAGAACAGGCTCAGCAGTACTTC.

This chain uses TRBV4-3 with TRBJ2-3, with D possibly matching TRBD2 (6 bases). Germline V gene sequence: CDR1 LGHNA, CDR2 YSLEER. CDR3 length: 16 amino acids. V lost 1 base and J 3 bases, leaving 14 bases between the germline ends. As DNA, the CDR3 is TGCGCCAGCAGCCAAGTTTTGGAGGGCCTTACAGATACGCAGTATTTT. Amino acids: CASSQVLEGLTDTQYF.

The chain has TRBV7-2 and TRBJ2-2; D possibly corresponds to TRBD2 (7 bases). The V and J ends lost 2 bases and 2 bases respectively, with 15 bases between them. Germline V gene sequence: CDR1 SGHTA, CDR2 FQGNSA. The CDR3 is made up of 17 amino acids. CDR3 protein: CASSLRGGRPNTGELFF. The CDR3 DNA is TGTGCCAGCAGCTTAAGGGGGGGCAGGCCTAACACCGGGGAGCTGTTTTTT.

The CDR3 DNA reads TGTGCCAGCAGTTTGACGGCGGGACAGGGCTACGAGCAGTACTTC. It encodes CASSLTAGQGYEQYF. The chain has TRBV27 and TRBJ2-7; TRBD1 matches at 9 bases. The germline V gene has CDR1 MNHEY and CDR2 SMNVEV (reference sequence). The CDR3 is 15 residues long. V lost 3 bases, J lost 3 bases, and 6 bases stayed unmatched.

The CDR3 loop is CASSQNLNTEAFF. The DNA of the CDR3 is TGCGCCAGCAGCCAGAATCTAAACACTGAAGCTTTCTTT. This chain connects TRBV4-1 to TRBJ1-1; the D is unclear. This CDR3 contains 13 residues. CDR1 MGHRA and CDR2 YSYEKL come from the germline V gene. Trimming removed 3 bases from V and 2 bases from J, with 7 bases in between.

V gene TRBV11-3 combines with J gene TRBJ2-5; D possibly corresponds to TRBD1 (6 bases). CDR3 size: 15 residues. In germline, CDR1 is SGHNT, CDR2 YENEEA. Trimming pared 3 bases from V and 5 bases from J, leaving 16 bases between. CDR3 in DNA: TGTGCCAGCAGCTTCCAAGACAGGTCCGGGGAGACCCAGTACTTC. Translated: CASSFQDRSGETQYF.

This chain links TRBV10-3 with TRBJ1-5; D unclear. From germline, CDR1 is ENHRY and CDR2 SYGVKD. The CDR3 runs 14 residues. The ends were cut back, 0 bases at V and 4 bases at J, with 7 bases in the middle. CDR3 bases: TGTGCCATCAGTGAGTCAACAGATAATCAGCCCCAGCATTTT. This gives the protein CAISESTDNQPQHF.

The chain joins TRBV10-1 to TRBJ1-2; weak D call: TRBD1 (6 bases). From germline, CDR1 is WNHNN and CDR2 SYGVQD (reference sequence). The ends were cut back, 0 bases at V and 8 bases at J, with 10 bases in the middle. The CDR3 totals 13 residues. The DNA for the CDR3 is TGCGCCAGCAGTGAGTCGGCAGGGGAGGGCTACACCTTC. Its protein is CASSESAGEGYTF.

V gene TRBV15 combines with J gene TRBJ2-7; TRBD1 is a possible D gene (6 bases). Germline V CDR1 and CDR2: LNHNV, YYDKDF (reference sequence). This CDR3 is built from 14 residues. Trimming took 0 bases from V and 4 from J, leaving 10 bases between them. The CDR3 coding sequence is TGTGCCACCAGCAGAGATGCGCAGGGGTACGAGCAGTACTTC. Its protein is CATSRDAQGYEQYF.

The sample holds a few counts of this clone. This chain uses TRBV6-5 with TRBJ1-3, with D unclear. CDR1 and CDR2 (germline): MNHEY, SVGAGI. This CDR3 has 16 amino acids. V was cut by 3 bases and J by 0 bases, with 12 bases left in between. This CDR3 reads CASSYVPGASGNTIYF. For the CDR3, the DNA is TGTGCCAGCAGTTATGTCCCGGGAGCCTCTGGAAACACCATATATTTT.

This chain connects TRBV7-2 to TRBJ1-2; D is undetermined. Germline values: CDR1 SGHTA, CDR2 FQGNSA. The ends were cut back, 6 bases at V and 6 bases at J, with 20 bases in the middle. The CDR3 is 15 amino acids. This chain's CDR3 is CASSQNPFQANGYTF. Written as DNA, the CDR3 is TGTGCCAGCAGTCAGAACCCTTTTCAGGCCAATGGCTACACCTTC. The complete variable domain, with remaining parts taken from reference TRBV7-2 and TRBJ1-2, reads GAGVSQSPSNKVTEKGKDVELRCDPISGHTALYWYRQSLGQGLEFLIYFQGNSAPDKSGLPSDRFSAERTGGSVSTLTIQRTQQEDSAVYLCASSQNPFQANGYTFGSGTRLTVV.

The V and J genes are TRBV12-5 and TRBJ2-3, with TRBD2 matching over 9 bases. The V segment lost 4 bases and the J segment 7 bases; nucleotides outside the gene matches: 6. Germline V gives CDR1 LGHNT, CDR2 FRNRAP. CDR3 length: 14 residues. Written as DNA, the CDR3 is TGTGCTAGTGGTTCCGGGACTAGCTTACATACGCAGTATTTT. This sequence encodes CASGSGTSLHTQYF.

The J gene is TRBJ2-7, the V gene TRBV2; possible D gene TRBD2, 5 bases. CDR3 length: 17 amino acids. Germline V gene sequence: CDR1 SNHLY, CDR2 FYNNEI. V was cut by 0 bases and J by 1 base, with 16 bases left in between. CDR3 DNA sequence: TGTGCCAGCAGTGAAGCGCTACCGGGTTCGGGATCCTACGAGCAGTACGTC. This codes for CASSEALPGSGSYEQYV.

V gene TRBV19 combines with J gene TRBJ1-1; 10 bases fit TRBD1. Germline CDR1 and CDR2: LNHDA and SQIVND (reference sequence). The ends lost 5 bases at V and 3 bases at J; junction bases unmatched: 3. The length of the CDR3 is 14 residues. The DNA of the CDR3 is TGTGCCAGTAGTGCGGGACAGGGGTACACTGAAGCTTTCTTT. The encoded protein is CASSAGQGYTEAFF.

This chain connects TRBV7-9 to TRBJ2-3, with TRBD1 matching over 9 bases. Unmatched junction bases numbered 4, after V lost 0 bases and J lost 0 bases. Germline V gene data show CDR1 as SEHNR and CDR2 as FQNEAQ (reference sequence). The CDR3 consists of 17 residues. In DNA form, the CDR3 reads TGTGCCAGCAGCTTAGCAGTGGGGACAGGGAGCACAGATACGCAGTATTTT. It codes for CASSLAVGTGSTDTQYF.

CDR3 nucleotide sequence: TGTGCCAGCAGCCCCGGACTAGGGGGTCAGCCCCAGCATTTT. Protein product: CASSPGLGGQPQHF. This rearrangement joins TRBV11-2 to TRBJ1-5, with a tentative D call TRBD1 (6 bases). Per the germline V gene, CDR1 is SGHAT and CDR2 is FQNNGV. V was pared by 5 bases and J by 6 bases, with 14 bases between. CDR3 length: 14 residues.